The entry that follows covers one T cell receptor beta chain sequence. Its antigen specificity is not known. It has no much larger one-base neighbor in the sample; base qualities were not kept. The sample comes from a study of STAT3 mutations in large granular lymphocyte leukemia (dated by TCRdb to about 2019). Regarding the research as a whole: Roughly half of the T-LGLL patients who were sequenced longitudinally carried canonical activating STAT3 mutations. Serial deep sequencing of TCRbeta CDR3 and STAT3 was performed in patients with T-cell large granular lymphocyte leukemia to reconstruct clonal hierarchy and dynamics. As controls, the study also included longitudinal sequencing of a couple of patients with natural killer LGL leukemia. Patients were sequenced at around 4 time points on average, with the number of samplings per patient ranging from 2 to 8. Roughly 19 representative T-LGLL cases were selected from an initial cohort of under 250 LGL patients for longitudinal TCRbeta and STAT3 sequencing. Over half of the T-LGLL patients were given one or more immunosuppressive therapy regimens, and roughly 40% of those treated had a hematologic response.

DNA was extracted from blood mononuclear cells, and the same DNA was used for both TCR and STAT3 sequencing. The germline V gene sets CDR1 to MDHEN and CDR2 to SYDVKM. V loses 2 bases, J loses 3 bases, and the germline ends lie 14 bases apart. The CDR3 runs 17 amino acids, cysteine and phenylalanine included. This entry keeps only the CDR3 DNA: 51 bases, framed from base 1. An Illumina MiSeq was used to sequence the TCRbeta libraries, yielding an average of roughly 41,000 productive templates per sample. TCRbeta CDR3 libraries were generated with the immunoSEQ assay using multiplex PCR amplification. As for the authors' bioinformatics: Following a previously defined approach, repertoire diversity was calculated, and values close to 0 point to extremely monoclonal samples. The table was pulled from immuneACCESS by TCRdb, which kept in-frame rearrangements only. Such tables lose some clones; where checked, under half of the loss comes from unresolved V genes, and the rest has no known cause. D and trimming come from the DNA, and the V and J calls and clone size come from that table. The sample profile shows about 42,000 clones; about 81% of them were found once. 0.4% to 0.55% of the sample is in the top ten clones.

Overall study outcomes, separate from this receptor: Persisting codominant clonotypes in some patients meant a small but highly pathogenic clone may have been missed. Dominant TCR clone burden was found to exceed STAT3 mutant burden in several patients, suggesting that STAT3 mutation arose secondarily within a pre-expanded clone. Variable intervals between samplings and differing treatment regimens complicated linking therapy response to changes in TCR clonal burden. Every T-LGLL patient showed at least one immunodominant TCRbeta clonotype, and about half showed multiple immunodominant subclonotypes. TCR clonotype switching after therapy was seen in about 35% of the 18 patients, with all newly emerging clones being STAT3 wild type. Because no samples were available when a clone first appeared, clonal expansion was inferred from samplings taken at other points.

The V and J segments used are TRBV28 and TRBJ2-6; TRBD2 is possibly the D segment (5 matching bases). Sequenced: PBMCs. The TCR sequence derives from a human donor with T large granular lymphocyte leukemia. Some clones in this sample may be carry-over from other donors' samples. Here the CDR3 is given as CASSLSGIGGGANVLTF. The nucleotide sequence reads as follows: TGTGCCAGCAGTTTAAGCGGAATCGGTGGTGGGGCCAACGTCCTGACTTTC.